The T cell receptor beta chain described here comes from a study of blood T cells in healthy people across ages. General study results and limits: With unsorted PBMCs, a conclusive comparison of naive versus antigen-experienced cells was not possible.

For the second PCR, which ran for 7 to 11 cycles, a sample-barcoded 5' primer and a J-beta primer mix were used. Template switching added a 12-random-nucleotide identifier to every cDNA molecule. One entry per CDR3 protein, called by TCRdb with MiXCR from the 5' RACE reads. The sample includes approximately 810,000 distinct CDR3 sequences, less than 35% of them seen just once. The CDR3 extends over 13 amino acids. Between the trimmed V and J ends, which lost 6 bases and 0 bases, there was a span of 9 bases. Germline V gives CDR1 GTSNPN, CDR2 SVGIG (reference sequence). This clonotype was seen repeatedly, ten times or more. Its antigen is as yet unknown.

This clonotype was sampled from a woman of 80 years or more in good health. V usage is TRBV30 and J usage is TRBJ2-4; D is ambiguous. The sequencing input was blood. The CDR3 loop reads CACPGIAKNIQYF. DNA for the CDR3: TGTGCCTGTCCCGGAATAGCCAAAAACATTCAGTACTTC.